This entry lists 2 T cell receptor beta chains sequenced from one sample in a study of T cells in Graves' hyperthyroidism and ophthalmopathy (dated by TCRdb to the late 2010s). The library was prepared using multiplex PCR. TCRdb shows the sequencer as Illumina HiSeq 2000. TCR beta CDR3 regions were amplified from RNA transcripts. For the first round of RT-PCR on the TCR CDR3, the HTBI primer set was used together with the Qiagen OneStep RT-PCR kit. In TCRdb, the public reads were trimmed at Q25 with fastp and aligned with MiXCR, with productive beta chains retained. CDR3 protein sequences are deduplicated, and each keeps its most common genes and DNA. The sample has 750,000 to 900,000 distinct CDR3 sequences on record, more than 30% of them singletons. The ten largest clonotypes hold 8.9% of the sample. The specimen was blood. The receptors originated from a man between 18 and 35 years old with Graves' hyperthyroidism.

The chain uses TRBV2 and TRBJ1-6; possible D gene TRBD1, 6 bases. The V gene's germline CDR1 is SNHLY and CDR2 FYNNEI. The CDR3 consists of 14 residues. The V gene lost 8 bases and the J gene lost 7 bases, with 15 bases spanning the gap. CDR3 amino acids: CASRVGQPNSPLHF. CDR3 sequence (DNA): TGTGCCAGCCGGGTAGGACAGCCCAATTCACCCCTCCACTTT. The full variable domain, in which reference TRBV2 and TRBJ1-6 provide the parts outside the CDR3, is EPEVTQTPSHQVTQMGQEVILRCVPISNHLYFYWYRQILGQKVEFLVSFYNNEISEKSEIFDDQFSVERPDGSNFTLKIRSTKLEDSAMYFCASRVGQPNSPLHFGNGTRLTVT.

This clonotype has a count of ten or more. The J gene is TRBJ1-4, the V gene TRBV9, with unresolved D. Germline V CDR1 and CDR2: SGDLS, YYNGEE. V was pared by 0 bases and J by 5 bases, with 5 bases between. The CDR3 contains 13 residues. The CDR3 region is CASSVDQNEKLFF. CDR3 in DNA: TGTGCCAGCAGCGTAGACCAAAATGAAAAACTGTTTTTT.